A selection of T cell receptor beta chains follows, all from one sample in a study of regulatory T cells in long-lasting Graves disease. TCRdb ran MiXCR on the multiplex PCR reads and lists one entry per CDR3 protein. The table has almost 450,000 distinct CDR3 sequences, 15% to 20% seen once; the top ten hold about 10%. Separately, the same data were catalogued under a study of T cells in Graves' hyperthyroidism and ophthalmopathy.

The sample here was peripheral blood mononuclear cells (PBMCs), taken at new diagnosis, from a patient treated with antithyroid drugs. Receptor source: a woman in her 30s with Graves disease. The CDR3 runs from the conserved cysteine through the conserved F or W. A D gene is named only where the DNA matches it firmly. Not all rows give a size; the values are once, few, many and, for expanded clones, a class.

many,TRBD1,TRBV7-3,TRBJ1-4,CASSSTGQGGRNEKLFF,TGTGCCAGCAGCTCAACCGGACAGGGTGGACGAAATGAAAAACTGTTTTTT
many,.,TRBV6-5,TRBJ2-1,CASSYAGGREQFF,TGTGCCAGCAGTTATGCTGGCGGCAGAGAGCAGTTCTTC
.,TRBD2,TRBV20-1,TRBJ2-1,CSATGPLAVAYNEQFF,TGCAGTGCAACAGGCCCTCTAGCGGTTGCCTACAATGAGCAGTTCTTC
.,.,TRBV6-1,TRBJ1-6,CASSRGEFSPLHF,TGTGCCAGCAGTAGGGGCGAATTCTCACCCCTCCACTTT
many,.,TRBV5-1,TRBJ1-1,CASSLFPPMNTEAFF,TGCGCCAGCAGCTTGTTTCCACCCATGAACACTGAAGCTTTCTTT
many,.,TRBV11-2,TRBJ2-1,CASSLVWRNEQFF,TGTGCCAGCAGCTTAGTTTGGCGGAATGAGCAGTTCTTC
many,.,TRBV2,TRBJ2-1,CASGGETGREQFF,TGTGCCAGCGGGGGAGAAACAGGGCGCGAGCAGTTCTTC
many,.,TRBV6-1,TRBJ1-1,CASRAPVGTEAFF,TGTGCCAGCAGGGCCCCCGTAGGAACTGAAGCTTTCTTT
.,.,TRBV20-1,TRBJ1-2,CSPYRAGDYGYTF,TGCAGTCCTTACCGGGCCGGCGACTATGGCTACACCTTC
many,.,TRBV7-6,TRBJ2-2,CASIPRPTSNTGELFF,TGTGCCAGCATCCCAAGGCCAACTAGCAACACCGGGGAGCTGTTTTTT
.,TRBD1,TRBV5-1,TRBJ1-5,CASSPGTGVGQPQHF,TGCGCCAGCAGCCCCGGGACAGGGGTCGGGCAGCCCCAGCATTTT
many,TRBD1,TRBV2,TRBJ2-7,CASSEQGTVNSYEQYF,TGTGCCAGCAGTGAACAGGGGACAGTAAACTCCTACGAGCAGTACTTC
.,.,TRBV14,TRBJ2-5,CASSPIALRETQYF,TGTGCCAGCAGCCCAATAGCTTTGAGAGAGACCCAGTACTTC
many,.,TRBV27,TRBJ2-1,CASSFFGMSSYNEQFF,TGTGCCAGCAGTTTTTTTGGAATGAGCTCCTACAATGAGCAGTTCTTC
few,.,TRBV5-6,TRBJ2-2,CASSRQLYTGELFF,TGTGCCAGCAGCCGCCAACTGTACACCGGGGAGCTGTTTTTT
few,TRBD1,TRBV19,TRBJ1-5,CASSQTGGATNQPQHF,TGTGCCAGTAGTCAGACAGGGGGCGCGACTAATCAGCCCCAGCATTTT
many,TRBD2,TRBV7-9,TRBJ2-7,CASSPGTSGGTYEQYF,TGTGCCAGCAGCCCAGGGACTAGCGGGGGTACCTACGAGCAGTACTTC
many,TRBD2,TRBV7-9,TRBJ2-1,CASSLGTIDQQFF,TGTGCCAGCAGCCTCGGGACTATCGATCAGCAGTTCTTC
.,.,TRBV12-3/TRBV12-4,TRBJ1-3,CASSRVAPGNTIYF,TGTGCCAGCAGTCGGGTGGCCCCGGGAAACACCATATATTTT
.,TRBD2,TRBV6-2/TRBV6-3,TRBJ2-3,CASSYSGGRSTDTQYF,TGTGCCAGCAGTTACTCGGGCGGGAGAAGCACAGATACGCAGTATTTT
many,.,TRBV7-2,TRBJ2-1,CASSSPGYNEQFF,TGTGCCAGCAGCTCCCCCGGATACAATGAGCAGTTCTTC
.,TRBD1,TRBV5-1,TRBJ2-2,CASTASGQLTGELFF,TGCGCCAGCACTGCCTCGGGACAGCTCACCGGGGAGCTGTTTTTT
many,.,TRBV29-1,TRBJ1-1,CSVGEVNTEAFF,TGCAGCGTTGGGGAGGTGAACACTGAAGCTTTCTTT
many,TRBD2,TRBV27,TRBJ2-3,CASRPTSDSTSQYF,TGTGCCAGCAGACCAACTAGCGACTCCACTTCGCAGTATTTT
many,TRBD2,TRBV11-3,TRBJ2-1,CASSLGEGGHHNEQFF,TGTGCCAGCAGCTTGGGTGAGGGAGGGCACCACAATGAGCAGTTCTTC
once,TRBD2,TRBV14,TRBJ2-1,CASSQLLGLDPLDEQFF,TGTGCCAGCAGCCAGTTACTCGGACTAGATCCTCTCGATGAGCAGTTCTTC
many,.,TRBV2,TRBJ2-7,CASSDSSQLYEQYF,TGTGCCAGCAGTGATTCGTCCCAGCTCTACGAGCAGTACTTC
many,.,TRBV5-1,TRBJ1-1,CASLDGLNTEAFF,TGCGCCAGCCTAGACGGATTGAACACTGAAGCTTTCTTT
few,TRBD2,TRBV9,TRBJ2-3,CASSVEAGSSTDTQYF,TGTGCCAGCAGCGTAGAAGCGGGATCTTCCACAGATACGCAGTATTTT
many,.,TRBV29-1,TRBJ2-7,CSALLVSTYEQYF,TGCAGCGCGCTTTTGGTCAGTACCTACGAGCAGTACTTC
many,.,TRBV2,TRBJ2-5,CASSESLGDKETQYF,TGTGCCAGCAGTGAATCATTGGGGGACAAAGAGACCCAGTACTTC
.,.,TRBV15,TRBJ1-2,CATSNRETFAGYTF,TGTGCCACCAGCAACAGGGAGACCTTCGCTGGCTACACCTTC
few,.,TRBV27,TRBJ1-1,CASSSENTEAFF,TGTGCCAGCAGTTCAGAAAACACTGAAGCTTTCTTT
many,.,TRBV7-8,TRBJ1-1,CASSVTVLGTEAFF,TGTGCCAGCAGCGTGACAGTTCTCGGCACTGAAGCTTTCTTT
many,TRBD1,TRBV20-1,TRBJ1-5,CSAPPGQVHQPQHF,TGCAGTGCACCGCCGGGACAGGTGCATCAGCCCCAGCATTTT
many,TRBD2,TRBV20-1,TRBJ2-1,CSAMPTSGRAHYNEQFF,TGCAGTGCAATGCCGACTAGCGGGAGGGCCCATTACAATGAGCAGTTCTTC
.,TRBD1,TRBV25-1,TRBJ1-1,CASSDSGQGVTEAFF,TGTGCCAGCAGTGATAGTGGACAGGGGGTCACTGAAGCTTTCTTT
many,.,TRBV6-2/TRBV6-3,TRBJ2-5,CASSFATTSTQYF,TGTGCCAGCAGTTTCGCGACCACCTCGACCCAGTACTTC
few,.,TRBV15,TRBJ1-5,CATRRGLTQPQHF,TGTGCCACCCGTCGGGGCCTCACCCAACCCCAGCATTTT
.,.,TRBV14,TRBJ2-3,CASSYRDSTQGTQYF,TGTGCCAGCAGCTACCGGGACTCGACACAGGGTACGCAGTATTTT
many,.,TRBV5-8,TRBJ2-5,CASSRHGTVVETQYF,TGTGCCAGCAGCCGCCACGGGACTGTGGTAGAGACCCAGTACTTC
many,.,TRBV12-3/TRBV12-4,TRBJ2-7,CASSLRATRWDTSYEQYF,TGTGCCAGCTCCCTTCGAGCCACTCGGTGGGACACTTCCTACGAGCAGTACTTC
many,.,TRBV24-1,TRBJ2-3,CATSAISGLSTDTQYF,TGTGCCACCAGTGCTATAAGCGGACTCAGCACAGATACGCAGTATTTT
.,TRBD1,TRBV7-8,TRBJ1-5,CASGSGGGQPQHF,TGTGCCAGCGGGAGTGGAGGGGGCCAGCCCCAGCATTTT
.,.,TRBV27,TRBJ2-1,CASSSGTHCNEQFF,TGTGCCAGCAGCTCCGGGACTCATTGCAATGAGCAGTTCTTC
few,.,TRBV7-2,TRBJ2-5,CASSLQWETQYF,TGTGCCAGCAGCTTGCAGTGGGAGACCCAGTACTTC
many,TRBD2,TRBV28,TRBJ2-1,CASSPSGRPRNEQFF,TGTGCCAGCAGTCCCAGCGGGAGGCCTCGCAATGAGCAGTTCTTC
.,.,TRBV27,TRBJ2-3,CASSRDSGGGDTQYF,TGTGCCAGCAGCCGGGACTCCGGCGGCGGAGATACGCAGTATTTT
many,.,TRBV28,TRBJ2-3,CASSSYRAVGTDTQYF,TGTGCCAGCAGTTCCTACAGGGCTGTCGGTACAGATACGCAGTATTTT
many,TRBD1,TRBV29-1,TRBJ1-1,CSAGGTEAFF,TGCAGCGCAGGGGGCACTGAAGCTTTCTTT
many,TRBD1,TRBV6-9,TRBJ1-4,CASSWTGLATNEKLFF,TGTGCCAGCAGTTGGACAGGCCTTGCAACTAATGAAAAACTGTTTTTT
many,TRBD1,TRBV28,TRBJ1-1,CASSTSGTVLMRAFF,TGTGCCAGCAGTACTTCCGGGACAGTGCTGATGAGGGCTTTCTTT
many,TRBD2,TRBV20-1,TRBJ2-1,CSARRALGGNEQFF,TGCAGTGCCCGCCGGGCCTTGGGAGGGAATGAGCAGTTCTTC
.,TRBD2,TRBV24-1,TRBJ2-3,CATSDLKSGRSPDTQYF,TGTGCCACCAGTGATTTAAAGAGCGGGAGGTCCCCAGATACGCAGTATTTT
many,.,TRBV11-3,TRBJ2-1,CASSPRKGSYNEQFF,TGTGCCAGCAGCCCTCGTAAGGGGTCCTACAATGAGCAGTTCTTC
few,TRBD1,TRBV20-1,TRBJ1-5,CSATGGGQPQHF,TGCAGTGCGACAGGGGGTGGTCAGCCCCAGCATTTT
many,TRBD1,TRBV20-1,TRBJ2-3,CSARGLTGTGGADTQYF,TGCAGTGCTAGAGGACTAACCGGGACAGGGGGCGCAGATACGCAGTATTTT
few,TRBD2,TRBV7-2,TRBJ2-2,CASSSGSGTNTGELFF,TGTGCCAGCAGCTCCGGTAGCGGGACGAACACCGGGGAGCTGTTTTTT
.,.,TRBV25-1,TRBJ1-5,CASRAQGVDQPQHF,TGTGCCAGCAGGGCCCAGGGTGTCGATCAGCCCCAGCATTTT
many,.,TRBV20-1,TRBJ2-4,CSAPKRRERDIQYF,TGCAGTGCTCCAAAGCGTCGGGAGAGGGACATTCAGTACTTC